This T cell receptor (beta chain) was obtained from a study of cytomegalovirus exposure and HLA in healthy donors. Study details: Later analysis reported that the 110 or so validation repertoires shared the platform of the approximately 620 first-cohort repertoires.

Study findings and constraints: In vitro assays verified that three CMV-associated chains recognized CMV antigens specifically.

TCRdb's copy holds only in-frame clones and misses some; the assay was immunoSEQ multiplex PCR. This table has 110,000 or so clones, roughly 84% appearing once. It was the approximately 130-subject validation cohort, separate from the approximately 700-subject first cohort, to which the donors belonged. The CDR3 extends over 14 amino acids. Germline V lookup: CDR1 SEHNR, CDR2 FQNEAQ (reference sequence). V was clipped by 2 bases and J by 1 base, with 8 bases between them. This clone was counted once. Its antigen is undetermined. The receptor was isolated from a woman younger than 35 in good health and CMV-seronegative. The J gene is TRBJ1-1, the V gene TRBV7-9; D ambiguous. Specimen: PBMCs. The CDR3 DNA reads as TGTGCCAGCAGCTTAATGGGCACGAACACTGAAGCTTTCTTT. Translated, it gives CASSLMGTNTEAFF.